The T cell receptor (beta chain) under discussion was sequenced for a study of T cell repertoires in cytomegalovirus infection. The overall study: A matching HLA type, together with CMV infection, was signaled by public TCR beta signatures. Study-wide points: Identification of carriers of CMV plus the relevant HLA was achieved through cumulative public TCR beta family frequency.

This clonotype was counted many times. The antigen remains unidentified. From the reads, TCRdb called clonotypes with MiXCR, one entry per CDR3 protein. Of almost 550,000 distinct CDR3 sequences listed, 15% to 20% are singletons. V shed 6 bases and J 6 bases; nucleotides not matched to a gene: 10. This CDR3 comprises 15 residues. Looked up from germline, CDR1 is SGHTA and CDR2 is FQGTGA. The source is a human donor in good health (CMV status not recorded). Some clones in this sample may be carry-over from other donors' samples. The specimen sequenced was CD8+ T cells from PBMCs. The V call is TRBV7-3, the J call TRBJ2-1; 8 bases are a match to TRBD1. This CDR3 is CASSSGRGRGNEQFF. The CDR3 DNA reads TGTGCCAGCAGTTCCGGCAGGGGGCGCGGCAATGAGCAGTTCTTC. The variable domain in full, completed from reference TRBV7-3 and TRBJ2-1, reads GAGVSQTPSNKVTEKGKYVELRCDPISGHTALYWYRQSLGQGPEFLIYFQGTGAADDSGLPNDRFFAVRPEGSVSTLKIQRTERGDSAVYLCASSSGRGRGNEQFFGPGTRLTVL.